This T cell receptor beta chain derives from a study of control samples from healthy donors and cancer patients. Trimming took 6 bases from V and 4 from J; bases not matched to a gene: 7. The germline gives CDR1 SNHLY, CDR2 FYNNEI. The CDR3 has 15 residues. The protocol was immunoSEQ multiplex PCR, while the TCRdb copy is restricted to in-frame clones and leaves out a portion. Of some 35,000 clones in the sample, under 95% were seen once. The sequenced material came from PBMCs. This sequence joins TRBV2 and TRBJ2-5; TRBD2 agrees at 11 bases. This TCR was recovered from a man aged 35 to 55 with colorectal cancer. Here the CDR3 DNA reads TGTGCCAGCAGCCCCCCCGGGACTAGCGGAGAGACCCAGTACTTC. It is translated as CASSPPGTSGETQYF.